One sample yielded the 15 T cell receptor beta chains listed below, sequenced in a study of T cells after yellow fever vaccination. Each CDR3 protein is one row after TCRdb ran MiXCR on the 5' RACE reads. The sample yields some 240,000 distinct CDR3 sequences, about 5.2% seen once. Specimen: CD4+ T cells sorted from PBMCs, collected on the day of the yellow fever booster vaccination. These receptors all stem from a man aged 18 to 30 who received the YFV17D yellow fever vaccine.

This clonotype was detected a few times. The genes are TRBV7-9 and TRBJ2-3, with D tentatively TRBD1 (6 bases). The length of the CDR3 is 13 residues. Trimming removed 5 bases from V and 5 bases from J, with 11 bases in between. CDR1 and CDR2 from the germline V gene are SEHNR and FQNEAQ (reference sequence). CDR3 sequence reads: CASSHTGIDTQYF. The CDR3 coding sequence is TGTGCCAGCAGCCATACAGGGATAGATACGCAGTATTTT.

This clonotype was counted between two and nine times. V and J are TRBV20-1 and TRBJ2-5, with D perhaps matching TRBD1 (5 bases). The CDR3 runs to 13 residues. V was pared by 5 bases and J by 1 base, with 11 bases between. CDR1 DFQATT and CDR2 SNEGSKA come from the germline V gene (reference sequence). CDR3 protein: CSAPRQLQETQYF. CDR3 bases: TGCAGTGCTCCAAGACAGCTCCAAGAGACCCAGTACTTC.

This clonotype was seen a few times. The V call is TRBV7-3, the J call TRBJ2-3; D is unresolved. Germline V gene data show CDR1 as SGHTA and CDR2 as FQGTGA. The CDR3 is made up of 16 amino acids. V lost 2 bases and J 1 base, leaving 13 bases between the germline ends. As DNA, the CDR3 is TGTGCCAGCAGCTTACGGCCCGGATTGGGCACAGATACGCAGTATTTT. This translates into CASSLRPGLGTDTQYF.

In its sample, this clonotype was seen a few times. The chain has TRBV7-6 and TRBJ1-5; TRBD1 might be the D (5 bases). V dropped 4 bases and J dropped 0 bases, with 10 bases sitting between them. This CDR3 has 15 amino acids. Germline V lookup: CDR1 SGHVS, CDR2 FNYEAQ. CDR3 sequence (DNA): TGTGCCAGCAGCTCCAGGGCCTATAGCAATCAGCCCCAGCATTTT. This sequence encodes CASSSRAYSNQPQHF. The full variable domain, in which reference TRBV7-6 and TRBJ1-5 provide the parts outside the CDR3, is GAGVSQSPRYKVTKRGQDVALRCDPISGHVSLYWYRQALGQGPEFLTYFNYEAQQDKSGLPNDRFSAERPEGSISTLTIQRTEQRDSAMYRCASSSRAYSNQPQHFGDGTRLSIL.

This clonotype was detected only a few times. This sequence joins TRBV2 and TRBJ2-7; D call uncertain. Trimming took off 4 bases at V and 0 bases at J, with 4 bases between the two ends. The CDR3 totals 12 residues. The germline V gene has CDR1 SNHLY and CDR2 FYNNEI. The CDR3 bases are TGTGCCAGCAGTGCACGCTCCTACGAGCAGTACTTC. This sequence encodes CASSARSYEQYF.

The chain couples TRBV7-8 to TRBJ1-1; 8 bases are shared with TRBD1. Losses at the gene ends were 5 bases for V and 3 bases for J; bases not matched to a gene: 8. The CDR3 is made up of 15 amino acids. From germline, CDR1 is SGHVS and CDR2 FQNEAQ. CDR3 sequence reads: CASSLTGATHTEAFF. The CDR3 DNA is TGTGCCAGCAGCCTGACAGGGGCGACGCACACTGAAGCTTTCTTT.

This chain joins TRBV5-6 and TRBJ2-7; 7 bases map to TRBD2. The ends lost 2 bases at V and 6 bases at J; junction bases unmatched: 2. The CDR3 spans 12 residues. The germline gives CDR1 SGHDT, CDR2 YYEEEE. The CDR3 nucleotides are TGTGCCAGCAGCTTTGGCGGGGGCGAGCAGTACTTC. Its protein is CASSFGGGEQYF.

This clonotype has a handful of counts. CDR3 protein: CSASPTSGGGVGSETQYF. Here the CDR3 DNA reads TGCAGTGCTTCCCCGACTAGCGGGGGGGGTGTGGGTTCGGAGACCCAGTACTTC. This chain connects TRBV20-1 to TRBJ2-5; 14 nucleotides agree with TRBD2. With 5 bases clipped from V and 5 bases from J, the junction kept 16 bases outside the gene matches. Germline V gene lookup returns CDR1 DFQATT and CDR2 SNEGSKA (reference sequence). The length of the CDR3 is 18 residues.

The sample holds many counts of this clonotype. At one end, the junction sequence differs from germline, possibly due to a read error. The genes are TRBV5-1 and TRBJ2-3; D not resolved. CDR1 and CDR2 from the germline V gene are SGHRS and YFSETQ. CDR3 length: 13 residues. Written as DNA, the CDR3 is TGTGCCAGCAGCTTGGGCTTCACAGATACGCAGTATTTT. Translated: CASSLGFTDTQYF.

CDR3 amino acids: CASSPSYSSGANVLTF. In nucleotides, the CDR3 is TGTGCCAGCAGCCCCAGCTACAGTTCCGGGGCCAACGTCCTGACTTTC. The chain links TRBV7-9 to TRBJ2-6, with no clear D. Germline CDR1 is SEHNR and CDR2 is FQNEAQ (reference sequence). The CDR3 has 16 residues. The V gene lost 5 bases and the J gene lost 4 bases, with 15 bases spanning the gap. The full variable domain, rest sourced from reference TRBV7-9 and TRBJ2-6, is DTGVSQNPRHKITKRGQNVTFRCDPISEHNRLYWYRQTLGQGPEFLTYFQNEAQLEKSRLLSDRFSAERPKGSFSTLEIQRTEQGDSAMYLCASSPSYSSGANVLTFGAGSRLTVL.

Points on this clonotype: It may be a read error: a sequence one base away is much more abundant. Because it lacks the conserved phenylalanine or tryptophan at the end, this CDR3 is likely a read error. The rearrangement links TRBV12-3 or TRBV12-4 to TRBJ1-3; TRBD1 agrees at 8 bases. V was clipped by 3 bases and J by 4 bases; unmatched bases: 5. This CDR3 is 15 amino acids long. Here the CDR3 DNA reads TGTGCCAGCAGTTTGACAGGGGCTAACGGAAACACCATATATATT. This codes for CASSLTGANGNTIYI.

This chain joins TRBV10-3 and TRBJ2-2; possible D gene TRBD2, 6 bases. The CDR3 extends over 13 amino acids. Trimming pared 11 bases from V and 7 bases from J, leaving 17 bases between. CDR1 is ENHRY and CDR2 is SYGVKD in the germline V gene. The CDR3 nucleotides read TGTGCCTCTAAACGGGACTTGAACGGGGAGCTGTTTTTT. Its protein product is CASKRDLNGELFF.

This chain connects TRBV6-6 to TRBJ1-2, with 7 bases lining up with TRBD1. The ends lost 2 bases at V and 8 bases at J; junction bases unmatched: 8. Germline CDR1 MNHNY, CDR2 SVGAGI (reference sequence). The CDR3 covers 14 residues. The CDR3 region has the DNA TGTGCCAGCAGTTACCAAACAGGGGTTGAGGGCTACACCTTC. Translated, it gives CASSYQTGVEGYTF.

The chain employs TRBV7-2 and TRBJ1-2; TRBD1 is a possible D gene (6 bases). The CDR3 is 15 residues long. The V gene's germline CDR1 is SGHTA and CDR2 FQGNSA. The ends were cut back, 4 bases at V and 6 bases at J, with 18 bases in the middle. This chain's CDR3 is CASSSPYRGGHGYTF. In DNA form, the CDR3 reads TGTGCCAGCAGCTCCCCTTATAGGGGGGGGCATGGCTACACCTTC.

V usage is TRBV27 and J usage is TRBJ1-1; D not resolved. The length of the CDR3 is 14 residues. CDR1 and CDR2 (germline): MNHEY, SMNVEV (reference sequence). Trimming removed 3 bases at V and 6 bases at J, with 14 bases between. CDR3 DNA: TGTGCCAGCAGTTTGCGAGGGCAGGACTCTGAAGCTTTCTTT. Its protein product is CASSLRGQDSEAFF.